A single sample gave rise to the 22 T cell receptor beta chains below, sequenced in a study of T cell responses to AZD1222 COVID-19 vaccine. The repertoire was sequenced with immunoSEQ multiplex PCR; TCRdb's copy has only in-frame clones and lacks some. The repertoire holds some 130,000 clones, with roughly 91% as singletons. Sequenced here: peripheral blood, sampled 28 days after the second AZD1222 dose. The receptors were sampled from an adult who received the AZD1222 COVID-19 vaccine.

The chain joins TRBV5-6 to TRBJ2-3; D perhaps matches TRBD1 (5 bases). Germline CDR1 SGHDT, CDR2 YYEEEE. The CDR3 is 15 residues long. V lost 0 bases and J 2 bases, leaving 10 bases between the germline ends. This chain's CDR3 is CASSLEGHYTDTQYF. Here the CDR3 DNA reads TGTGCCAGCAGCTTGGAGGGGCACTACACAGATACGCAGTATTTT. The whole variable domain, filled in from reference TRBV5-6 and TRBJ2-3, reads DAGVTQSPTHLIKTRGQQVTLRCSPKSGHDTVSWYQQALGQGPQFIFQYYEEEERQRGNFPDRFSGHQFPNYSSELNVNALLLGDSALYLCASSLEGHYTDTQYFGPGTRLTVL.

V and J are TRBV20-1 and TRBJ1-5; D uncertain. The germline V gene encodes CDR1 DFQATT and CDR2 SNEGSKA (reference sequence). The CDR3 consists of 11 residues. The V gene lost 0 bases and the J gene lost 4 bases, with 1 base spanning the gap. CDR3 sequence: CSARDNQPQHF. CDR3 sequence (DNA): TGCAGTGCTAGAGATAATCAGCCCCAGCATTTT.

CDR3: CAGDPGQSTDTQYF. As DNA, the CDR3 is TGTGCCGGTGACCCGGGACAGAGCACAGATACGCAGTATTTT. This chain links TRBV2 with TRBJ2-3; 7 nucleotides match TRBD1. The V segment lost 11 bases and the J segment 0 bases; nucleotides outside the gene matches: 8. CDR1 and CDR2 from the germline V gene are SNHLY and FYNNEI. The length of the CDR3 is 14 residues.

Remarks on this clone: This specimen includes other DNA sequences encoding the same CDR3. Here the CDR3 reads CASSYGTGSYEQYF. The CDR3 coding sequence is TGCGCCAGCAGCTACGGGACAGGGAGTTACGAGCAGTACTTC. The rearrangement joins TRBV5-1 to TRBJ2-7; TRBD1 aligns across 9 bases. Germline CDR1 is SGHRS and CDR2 is YFSETQ. The CDR3 runs 14 residues. J lost 4 bases, V lost 3 bases, and 5 bases had no gene match.

There are a few counts of this clone. V is TRBV5-1 and J is TRBJ2-3; 12 nucleotides line up with TRBD2. With 4 bases clipped from V and 3 bases from J, the junction kept 9 bases outside the gene matches. Germline CDR1 is SGHRS and CDR2 is YFSETQ. This CDR3 comprises 17 residues. In DNA, the CDR3 is TGCGCCAGCAGCCTCGGGTGGACTAGCGGGGCTACAGATACGCAGTATTTT. Translating gives CASSLGWTSGATDTQYF.

The chain couples TRBV30 to TRBJ1-2; possible D gene TRBD1, 6 bases. The CDR3 contains 12 residues. The V end was cut by 0 bases, the J end by 8 bases, with 10 bases between. Germline CDR1 is GTSNPN and CDR2 is SVGIG (reference sequence). DNA of the CDR3: TGTGCCTGGAGTGTACAGGGACACGGCTACACCTTC. Translation: CAWSVQGHGYTF.

This chain joins TRBV19 and TRBJ2-5; TRBD2 matches at 8 bases. This CDR3 is 15 amino acids long. Germline loops: CDR1 LNHDA, CDR2 SQIVND (reference sequence). V lost 3 bases to trimming and J lost 5 bases; unmatched junction nucleotides: 8. The CDR3 bases are TGTGCCAGTAGTATCGGTATCCGGGGGGGGGAGACCCAGTACTTC. Its protein product is CASSIGIRGGETQYF.

This chain uses TRBV5-1 with TRBJ1-3; 7 bases fit TRBD1. V lost 2 bases to trimming and J lost 0 bases; unmatched junction nucleotides: 5. The germline CDR1 and CDR2 sequences are SGHRS and YFSETQ. The length of the CDR3 is 16 residues. The CDR3 is CASSFGQDLSGNTIYF. The CDR3 nucleotides read TGCGCCAGCAGCTTTGGACAGGATCTCTCTGGAAACACCATATATTTT.

V usage is TRBV3-1 (or the pseudogene TRBV3-2) and J usage is TRBJ2-2; TRBD2 might be the D (7 bases). The CDR3 sequence is 18 residues long. Germline lookup yields CDR1 LGHDT and CDR2 YNNKEL (reference sequence). V was cut by 4 bases and J by 5 bases, with 23 bases left in between. The chain's CDR3 is CASSLPPGGGLGTGELFF. CDR3 DNA: TGTGCCAGCAGCCTACCCCCTGGGGGGGGGCTTGGGACCGGGGAGCTGTTTTTT.

This clone was detected only once. The rearrangement links TRBV15 to TRBJ1-6; possibly TRBD1 for D (5 bases). The V and J ends lost 0 bases and 0 bases respectively, with 12 bases between them. Germline V gene sequence: CDR1 LNHNV, CDR2 YYDKDF (reference sequence). The CDR3 extends over 18 amino acids. The CDR3 is CATSRDIEGSSYNSPLHF. CDR3 DNA sequence: TGTGCCACCAGCAGAGATATTGAGGGGAGCTCCTATAATTCACCCCTCCACTTT.

V is TRBV3-1 (or the pseudogene TRBV3-2) and J is TRBJ1-4; D unclear. The CDR3 runs 14 residues. With 1 base removed from V and 8 bases from J, the gap between germline ends came to 11 bases. Germline V gives CDR1 LGHDT, CDR2 YNNKEL (reference sequence). For the CDR3, the DNA is TGTGCCAGCAGCCAAGTGCTGGGCGGCGAAAAACTGTTTTTT. Translating it yields CASSQVLGGEKLFF.

The chain employs TRBV19 and TRBJ1-5; TRBD1 matches at 7 bases. The CDR3 loop spans 13 amino acids. Germline V lookup: CDR1 LNHDA, CDR2 SQIVND (reference sequence). J was trimmed by 7 bases and V by 5 bases; bases with no gene match: 5. For the CDR3, the DNA is TGTGCCAGTAGTGACAGGGAGCGACAGCCCCAGCATTTT. Residues: CASSDRERQPQHF.

The chain carries TRBV7-9 and TRBJ2-3; no clear D gene. The CDR3 has 14 amino acids. CDR1 is SEHNR and CDR2 is FQNEAQ in the germline V gene (reference sequence). V was trimmed by 3 bases and J by 4 bases, leaving 11 bases between them. CDR3 DNA: TGTGCCAGCAGCTTGGAATTCGAAGCAGATACGCAGTATTTT. This translates into CASSLEFEADTQYF.

The rearrangement uses TRBV27 and TRBJ1-3; D may be TRBD1 (5 bases). Germline CDR1 is MNHEY and CDR2 is SMNVEV (reference sequence). This CDR3 spans 14 amino acids. V was clipped by 5 bases and J by 1 base, with 9 bases between them. The CDR3 sequence is CASSHGQSGNTIYF. CDR3 in DNA: TGTGCCAGCAGTCACGGACAATCTGGAAACACCATATATTTT.

The gene calls are TRBV25-1 and TRBJ1-2; TRBD1 might be the D (5 bases). The germline V gene has CDR1 MGHDK and CDR2 SYGVNS. This CDR3 region has 14 residues. Trimming left V 1 base short and J 6 bases short, with 12 bases between. The CDR3 reads CASSESGQGHGYTF. CDR3 nucleotides: TGTGCCAGCAGTGAATCGGGGCAGGGCCATGGCTACACCTTC.

This clone came up once. The chain employs TRBV6-1 and TRBJ2-7; TRBD2 agrees at 7 bases. The CDR3 extends over 12 amino acids. Trimming removed 7 bases from V and 7 bases from J; junction bases left unmatched: 7. The germline CDR1 and CDR2 sequences are MNHNS and SASEGT. The CDR3 nucleotides are TGTGCCAGCAACGAGGGAGGGACTGAGCAGTACTTC. This encodes CASNEGGTEQYF.

The chain links TRBV2 to TRBJ2-7, with 10 positions matching TRBD2. The CDR3 is made up of 14 amino acids. Germline V gene lookup returns CDR1 SNHLY and CDR2 FYNNEI. J gave up 12 bases and V 2 bases, and 10 bases lay outside the gene matches. The CDR3 sequence is CASSESSGGSASYF. The CDR3 DNA reads as TGTGCCAGCAGTGAAAGTAGCGGGGGGTCAGCCTCGTACTTC.

The chain uses TRBV3-1 (or the pseudogene TRBV3-2) and TRBJ2-7; TRBD1 aligns across 10 bases. The CDR3 covers 14 residues. The germline V gene has CDR1 LGHDT and CDR2 YNNKEL (reference sequence). Unmatched junction bases numbered 6, after V lost 4 bases and J lost 6 bases. The CDR3 loop is CASSRRDRGAEQYF. The CDR3 bases are TGTGCCAGCAGCCGCAGGGACAGGGGAGCCGAGCAGTACTTC.

The J gene is TRBJ2-5, the V gene TRBV3-1 (or the pseudogene TRBV3-2); tentatively, D is TRBD1 (6 bases). The CDR3 runs to 16 residues. Germline lookup yields CDR1 LGHDT and CDR2 YNNKEL (reference sequence). Trimming shortened V by 2 bases and J by 4 bases, and 17 bases separated the two germline ends. The CDR3 DNA reads as TGTGCCAGCAGCCAACGGACAGTTGACCCCTTAGAGACCCAGTACTTC. Protein product: CASSQRTVDPLETQYF.

This chain uses TRBV10-3 with TRBJ2-7; D is undetermined. Germline CDR1 is ENHRY and CDR2 is SYGVKD. With 5 bases removed from V and 2 bases from J, the gap between germline ends came to 19 bases. This CDR3 region has 16 residues. Written as DNA, the CDR3 is TGTGCCATCAGTCAAACGGTCCACGGAAGGACCTACGAGCAGTACTTC. Translating it yields CAISQTVHGRTYEQYF.

The chain employs TRBV6-5 and TRBJ1-1; a possible D gene is TRBD1 (6 bases). The CDR3 is made up of 16 amino acids. The germline V gene has CDR1 MNHEY and CDR2 SVGAGI. V was cut by 0 bases and J by 0 bases, with 11 bases left in between. DNA for the CDR3: TGTGCCAGCAGTTACTCCCCGGGACACTTGAACACTGAAGCTTTCTTT. Translated: CASSYSPGHLNTEAFF.

The gene calls are TRBV4-2 and TRBJ2-5; possible D gene TRBD2, 5 bases. Trimming removed 2 bases at V and 4 bases at J, with 23 bases between. CDR1 LGHNA and CDR2 YNFKEQ come from the germline V gene. CDR3 length: 18 amino acids. The CDR3 loop reads CASSQSRTGSRLGETQYF. Written as DNA, the CDR3 is TGTGCCAGCAGCCAAAGCCGGACGGGGAGTCGGTTGGGAGAGACCCAGTACTTC.